The 6 T cell receptor beta chains in this list originate from one sample, sequenced in a study of cytomegalovirus exposure and HLA in healthy donors. It was with 60 Vbeta and 13 Jbeta primers that the PCR ran. The protocol was immunoSEQ multiplex PCR, while the TCRdb copy is restricted to in-frame clones and leaves out a portion. The data contain around 150,000 clones, 80% of them singletons. Sequenced: PBMCs. These receptors came from a man younger than 35 in good health and CMV-seropositive.

J is TRBJ2-7 and V is TRBV5-1; maybe TRBD2 (5 bases). There are 12 residues in the CDR3. V was shortened by 4 bases and J by 5 bases, with 10 bases between the two germline ends. The germline V gene encodes CDR1 SGHRS and CDR2 YFSETQ. Here the CDR3 DNA reads TGCGCCAGCAGCGATGACTACCACGAGCAGTACTTC. Encoded protein: CASSDDYHEQYF. The variable domain in full, completed from reference TRBV5-1 and TRBJ2-7, reads KAGVTQTPRYLIKTRGQQVTLSCSPISGHRSVSWYQQTPGQGLQFLFEYFSETQRNKGNFPGRFSGRQFSNSRSEMNVSTLELGDSALYLCASSDDYHEQYFGPGTRLTVT.

The chain employs TRBV19 and TRBJ1-1, with no clear D. CDR1 LNHDA and CDR2 SQIVND come from the germline V gene (reference sequence). CDR3 length: 13 amino acids. The V end was cut by 9 bases, the J end by 0 bases, with 11 bases between. CDR3: CASRGPMNTEAFF. The CDR3 DNA reads TGTGCCAGCCGTGGGCCGATGAACACTGAAGCTTTCTTT.

The rearrangement uses TRBV11-3 and TRBJ2-2; perhaps TRBD1 as D (6 bases). CDR3 length: 15 amino acids. With 5 bases removed from V and 5 bases from J, the gap between germline ends came to 15 bases. The germline gives CDR1 SGHNT, CDR2 YENEEA. Written as DNA, the CDR3 is TGTGCCAGCAGCGTACAGGGTGCTAGAACCGGGGAGCTGTTTTTT. Its protein product is CASSVQGARTGELFF.

The rearrangement links TRBV4-3 to TRBJ2-5, with 8 bases that match TRBD1. V lost 1 base and J lost 0; bases outside the gene matches: 1. Germline V CDR1 and CDR2: LGHNA, YSLEER. This CDR3 is built from 15 residues. The CDR3 sequence: CASSQGQGYQETQYF. The CDR3, as DNA: TGCGCCAGCAGCCAAGGACAGGGGTACCAAGAGACCCAGTACTTC.

The chain carries TRBV19 and TRBJ2-1; the match to TRBD2 covers 9 bases. Germline V gene lookup returns CDR1 LNHDA and CDR2 SQIVND (reference sequence). J gave up 3 bases and V 7 bases, and 7 bases lay outside the gene matches. This CDR3 comprises 15 residues. CDR3 nucleotide sequence: TGTGCCAGTATTTATAGCGGGAGAGGCTACAATGAGCAGTTCTTC. This gives the protein CASIYSGRGYNEQFF.

The rearrangement uses TRBV30 and TRBJ1-2, with 7 bases lining up with TRBD1. J was trimmed by 3 bases and V by 3 bases; bases with no gene match: 4. This CDR3 has 13 residues. CDR1 GTSNPN and CDR2 SVGIG come from the germline V gene (reference sequence). The CDR3 protein is CAWRAGTDYGYTF. CDR3 coding DNA: TGTGCCTGGAGAGCCGGGACAGACTATGGCTACACCTTC.